Sequencing of this T cell receptor (beta chain) was carried out in a study of OX40 agonist ivuxolimab in advanced cancers. V was cut by 3 bases and J by 5 bases, with 10 bases left in between. The CDR3 totals 13 residues. CDR1 and CDR2 (germline): MGHDK, SYGVNS. Clones were read by immunoSEQ multiplex PCR, and TCRdb kept only the in-frame ones, dropping some. The sample consists of around 80,000 clones, around 94% of them appearing once. Notes on this clone: Its antigen is still unknown.

Overall study results and limits: Relative to CD4+, CD8+ T cells held more expanded clones on average.

The TCR was taken from an adult with an advanced solid tumor such as melanoma, head and neck, liver or kidney cancer. The chain carries TRBV25-1 and TRBJ2-5; D is uncertain. The input for sequencing was CD4+ or CD8+ T cells sorted from blood, taken in a trial of the OX40 agonist ivuxolimab. The chain's CDR3 is CASSDPLYETQYF. CDR3 bases: TGTGCCAGCAGTGACCCGCTTTACGAGACCCAGTACTTC. Based on the CDR3 plus reference TRBV25-1 and TRBJ2-5, the full variable domain is EADIYQTPRYLVIGTGKKITLECSQTMGHDKMYWYQQDPGMELHLIHYSYGVNSTEKGDLSSESTVSRIRTEHFPLTLESARPSHTSQYLCASSDPLYETQYFGPGTRLLVL.